This TCR beta chain was sequenced during a study of yellow fever vaccine responses in identical twins. Overall study findings and caveats: Each twin's T cell response to the vaccine was reported to look partly convergent and partly personalized.

In TCRdb, the RT-PCR reads were re-called with MiXCR into one record per CDR3 protein. The table records roughly 14,000 distinct CDR3 sequences, around 84% of them present only once. V lost 3 bases, J lost 1 base, and 12 bases lay in between. Germline V lookup: CDR1 LGHDT, CDR2 YNNKEL (reference sequence). The CDR3 spans 16 residues. As concerns this clonotype: The antigen is unknown.

Here the sequenced sample was T cells from blood (PBMCs), unsorted or a sorted subset (not recorded which), taken before or after yellow fever vaccination (not recorded which). The sequence came from a young woman who received the yellow fever vaccine. V gene TRBV3-1 combines with J gene TRBJ2-2, with D unresolved. The CDR3 loop reads CASSQRSTGNTGELFF. The DNA for the CDR3 is TGTGCCAGCAGCCAGAGATCGACGGGGAACACCGGGGAGCTGTTTTTT.